A single sample is the source of the 17 T cell receptor beta chains below, sequenced in a study of STAT5B mutations in CD4+ large granular lymphocyte leukemia. Data came from immunoSEQ multiplex PCR; TCRdb stores just in-frame clones and leaves some out. Of around 48,000 clones in the sample, around 70% were seen once. The sample comprised CD4+ T cells from blood buffy coats. The receptors derive from a human donor in good health.

J is TRBJ2-7 and V is TRBV7-2; TRBD1 matches at 9 bases. Germline V gene lookup returns CDR1 SGHTA and CDR2 FQGNSA. V dropped 4 bases and J dropped 2; count of bases not matched to a gene: 9. This CDR3 region has 16 residues. CDR3 DNA: TGTGCCAGCAGCTCCCAGGGACAGGGAAACACCTACGAGCAGTACTTC. Its protein product is CASSSQGQGNTYEQYF.

The rearrangement links TRBV5-5 to TRBJ2-7, with 10 positions matching TRBD1. The germline V gene has CDR1 SGHKS and CDR2 YYEKEE (reference sequence). The CDR3 consists of 15 residues. V was clipped by 4 bases and J by 2 bases; unmatched bases: 6. Written as DNA, the CDR3 is TGTGCCAGCAGCCCCGGGACAGGGGACCCCTACGAGCAGTACTTC. Encoded protein: CASSPGTGDPYEQYF.

This clone was recorded a few times. The J gene is TRBJ2-7, the V gene TRBV2; D may match TRBD1 or TRBD2 (5 bases each). With 6 bases removed from V and 4 bases from J, the gap between germline ends came to 10 bases. Germline V gene lookup returns CDR1 SNHLY and CDR2 FYNNEI. This CDR3 has 12 residues. The CDR3 DNA reads as TGTGCCAGCAGGAGAGAGGGGTACGAGCAGTACGTC. The encoded protein is CASRREGYEQYV.

The chain carries TRBV18 and TRBJ2-2; D is perhaps TRBD1 (5 bases). Deletions cut 2 bases from V and 1 base from J, with 8 bases between. The CDR3 totals 15 residues. Germline values: CDR1 KGHSH, CDR2 LQKENI. The CDR3 DNA is TGTGCCAGCTCACCAAGGGGCATGAACACCGGGGAGCTGTTTTTT. Amino acids: CASSPRGMNTGELFF. The variable domain in full, with the rest retrieved from reference TRBV18 and TRBJ2-2, is NAGVMQNPRHLVRRRGQEARLRCSPMKGHSHVYWYRQLPEEGLKFMVYLQKENIIDESGMPKERFSAEFPKEGPSILRIQQVVRGDSAAYFCASSPRGMNTGELFFGEGSRLTVL.

This clone showed up just a few times. This sequence joins TRBV2 and TRBJ1-4; weak D call: TRBD1 (6 bases). This CDR3 is 13 amino acids long. Germline loops: CDR1 SNHLY, CDR2 FYNNEI. V dropped 6 bases and J dropped 3 bases, with 8 bases sitting between them. CDR3 in DNA: TGTGCCAGCAGCCGGACAGCTAATGAAAAACTGTTTTTT. Protein product: CASSRTANEKLFF.

The rearrangement joins TRBV10-3 to TRBJ2-1; 10 positions match TRBD2. CDR1 is ENHRY, CDR2 SYGVKD, per germline. The ends lost 0 bases at V and 4 bases at J; junction bases unmatched: 12. The CDR3 is 19 amino acids. The CDR3 coding sequence is TGTGCCATCAGTGAGTCGATAATCTCAAGCGGGGGGGCTTACAATGAGCAGTTCTTC. Translation gives CAISESIISSGGAYNEQFF.

The rearrangement joins TRBV9 to TRBJ1-2; D is unclear. The CDR3 is 11 residues long. The V gene lost 3 bases and the J gene lost 6 bases, with 6 bases spanning the gap. Germline V gene data show CDR1 as SGDLS and CDR2 as YYNGEE. The CDR3 loop reads CASSAWNGYTF. The CDR3 nucleotides are TGTGCCAGCAGCGCTTGGAATGGCTACACCTTC.

The chain carries TRBV2 and TRBJ2-5; D is ambiguous. V lost 2 bases and J 4 bases, leaving 5 bases between the germline ends. The CDR3 extends over 12 amino acids. The V gene's germline CDR1 is SNHLY and CDR2 FYNNEI. Written as DNA, the CDR3 is TGTGCCAGCAGTGAACAGTCAGAGACCCAGTACTTC. This translates into CASSEQSETQYF.

The CDR3 DNA reads TGTGCCATCAAGGGTGGAGGGGCGCAGAACTATGGCTACACCTTC. This codes for CAIKGGGAQNYGYTF. The chain has TRBV10-3 and TRBJ1-2, with D perhaps matching TRBD1 (5 bases). CDR3 length: 15 residues. Germline lookup yields CDR1 ENHRY and CDR2 SYGVKD. V was cut by 7 bases and J by 2 bases, with 17 bases left in between.

This clone showed up just a few times. V is TRBV7-2 and J is TRBJ2-2; TRBD1 might be the D (6 bases). The V gene lost 0 bases and the J gene lost 4 bases, with 12 bases spanning the gap. In germline, CDR1 is SGHTA, CDR2 FQGNSA. This CDR3 is 16 amino acids long. CDR3 sequence reads: CASSLAKQGGTGELFF. CDR3 coding DNA: TGTGCCAGCAGCTTAGCGAAACAGGGTGGCACCGGGGAGCTGTTTTTT.

CDR3 region: CATSREMAQPQHF. CDR3 coding DNA: TGTGCCACCAGCAGAGAGATGGCCCAGCCCCAGCATTTT. This chain uses TRBV15 with TRBJ1-5; D gene uncertain. The CDR3 extends over 13 amino acids. Trimming shortened V by 0 bases and J by 7 bases, and 7 bases separated the two germline ends. Germline-derived CDR1 and CDR2 are LNHNV and YYDKDF (reference sequence).

As DNA, the CDR3 is TGTGCCTGGAGAGGGCAGGGGGGCGTCACCATATATTTT. Protein product: CAWRGQGGVTIYF. This chain joins TRBV30 and TRBJ1-3; 7 bases match TRBD1. After removal of 3 bases from V and 9 bases from J, the junction contained 8 bases not matched to a gene. The CDR3 totals 13 residues. CDR1 and CDR2 (germline): GTSNPN, SVGIG (reference sequence).

The rearrangement joins TRBV5-5 to TRBJ1-6; D perhaps matches TRBD1 (6 bases). Germline CDR1 is SGHKS and CDR2 is YYEKEE (reference sequence). The CDR3 length is 14 residues. V lost 2 bases and J 9 bases, leaving 12 bases between the germline ends. CDR3 protein: CASSLQGTGSPLHF. CDR3 coding DNA: TGTGCCAGCAGCTTACAGGGTACGGGTTCACCCCTCCACTTT.

The V and J genes are TRBV5-5 and TRBJ2-7, with 8 nucleotides matching TRBD1. This CDR3 region has 15 residues. V gave up 3 bases and J gave up 2 bases; unmatched junction bases: 7. Germline V gives CDR1 SGHKS, CDR2 YYEKEE (reference sequence). Written as DNA, the CDR3 is TGTGCCAGCAGCTCGCAACCGGGACAGGCCTACGAGCAGTACTTC. Residues: CASSSQPGQAYEQYF.

This clone was seen a few times. The chain recombines TRBV5-1 with TRBJ1-1; 12 bases agree with TRBD1. Germline V CDR1 and CDR2: SGHRS, YFSETQ. V was pared by 4 bases and J by 5 bases, with 3 bases of the junction left unmatched. CDR3 length: 14 residues. In nucleotides, the CDR3 is TGCGCCAGCAGCGGGACAGGGGGCGGGACTGAAGCTTTCTTT. It is translated as CASSGTGGGTEAFF.

The chain joins TRBV19 to TRBJ2-1, with a weak D call TRBD1 (6 bases). In germline, CDR1 is LNHDA, CDR2 SQIVND (reference sequence). Trimming took 4 bases from V and 6 from J, leaving 16 bases between them. The CDR3 is 15 amino acids. The CDR3: CASSKTGPQGNEQFF. The DNA of the CDR3 is TGTGCCAGTAGTAAGACGGGACCACAGGGCAATGAGCAGTTCTTC.

The chain couples TRBV5-1 to TRBJ2-3, with D unresolved. The CDR3 runs 14 residues. CDR1 is SGHRS, CDR2 YFSETQ, per germline. Trimming took 4 bases from V and 2 from J, leaving 11 bases between them. In DNA, the CDR3 is TGCGCCAGCAGCATTGGTCTGTTCACAGATACGCAGTATTTT. It translates to CASSIGLFTDTQYF.